This TCR beta chain is drawn from a study of T cells expressing NK-cell markers. Findings and limits, study-wide: In a group of five to seven donors, dominant NKG2C+ clonotypes represented roughly 1.0-8% of CD8+ T cells. HCMV specificity was not established for the expanded NKG2C+ T cell clones. A handful of donors showed these clonotypes also leading the CD3+CD56-NKG2C+ fraction.

With regard to this clonotype: Its antigen is unknown.

As the method of synthesis, 5'RACE template switching with UMIs yielded TCR beta cDNA. Reanalyzing the 5' RACE reads, TCRdb keeps one entry per CDR3 protein, without DNA. The table lists roughly 120,000 distinct CDR3 sequences. Per the germline V gene, CDR1 is SQVTM and CDR2 is ANQGSEA. The CDR3 loop spans 14 amino acids. This chain links TRBV29-1 with TRBJ2-1; TCRdb lists TRBD1, though no DNA is available to test this call. Material: blood T cells: a sorted CD56 or NKG2C T cell subset, CD4+ or CD8+ T cells, or bulk PBMC T cells (not recorded which). The TCR was taken from a woman between 18 and 75 years old in good health. The CDR3 sequence: CSVVQGTPKFEQFF.